A single sample gave rise to the 8 T cell receptor beta chains below, sequenced in a study of blood T cell repertoires in COVID-19. Sequenced by immunoSEQ multiplex PCR; TCRdb stores in-frame clones only, minus some. The sample has approximately 70,000 clones, less than 85% seen once. The specimen sequenced was peripheral blood. Receptors originate from an elderly woman with active or convalescent COVID-19.

This clone was counted between two and nine times. This chain connects TRBV28 to TRBJ1-6; 8 bases are shared with TRBD1. Germline V lookup: CDR1 MDHEN, CDR2 SYDVKM. Trimming took 5 bases from V and 10 from J; bases not matched to a gene: 7. The CDR3 runs 14 residues. The CDR3 DNA is TGTGCCAGCAGTCCAGGGACAGGAGGCTCACCCCTCCACTTT. Protein: CASSPGTGGSPLHF. Full variable domain (missing parts from reference TRBV28 and TRBJ1-6): DVKVTQSSRYLVKRTGEKVFLECVQDMDHENMFWYRQDPGLGLRLIYFSYDVKMKEKGDIPEGYSVSREKKERFSLILESASTNQTSMYLCASSPGTGGSPLHFGNGTRLTVT.

This CDR3 is CASSPGLAGNYNEQFF. Written as DNA, the CDR3 is TGCGCCAGCAGTCCCGGGCTAGCGGGGAACTACAATGAGCAGTTCTTC. The V and J genes are TRBV5-1 and TRBJ2-1; TRBD2 agrees at 9 bases. V lost 5 bases and J lost 3; bases outside the gene matches: 9. The CDR3 has 16 residues. CDR1 is SGHRS, CDR2 YFSETQ, per germline.

The chain employs TRBV5-4 and TRBJ1-1, with 8 bases lining up with TRBD1. This CDR3 has 15 residues. Germline V gene data show CDR1 as SGHNT and CDR2 as YYREEE (reference sequence). J gave up 4 bases and V 0 bases, and 5 bases lay outside the gene matches. Here the CDR3 reads CASSLVPTGGTEAFF. DNA of the CDR3: TGTGCCAGCAGCTTGGTCCCAACAGGGGGCACTGAAGCTTTCTTT.

The gene calls are TRBV28 and TRBJ1-2, with a tentative D call TRBD1 (5 bases). CDR1 and CDR2 (germline): MDHEN, SYDVKM. Trimming shortened V by 8 bases and J by 1 base, and 11 bases separated the two germline ends. The CDR3 consists of 13 residues. CDR3 residues: CASRYRSNYGYTF. CDR3 DNA: TGTGCCAGCCGTTACAGGAGTAACTATGGCTACACCTTC.

This clone showed up just a few times. This chain links TRBV6-5 with TRBJ1-2, with TRBD1 matching over 9 bases. V shed 6 bases and J 5 bases; nucleotides not matched to a gene: 7. CDR3 length: 14 amino acids. The germline V gene has CDR1 MNHEY and CDR2 SVGAGI. CDR3 nucleotide sequence: TGTGCCAGCAGGAATCAACAGGGGGCATATGGCTACACCTTC. This codes for CASRNQQGAYGYTF.

The chain has TRBV19 and TRBJ1-1; D uncertain. Trimming shortened V by 3 bases and J by 0 bases, and 14 bases separated the two germline ends. CDR3 length equals 16 residues. CDR1 LNHDA and CDR2 SQIVND come from the germline V gene (reference sequence). CDR3 region: CASSMREGTMNTEAFF. In DNA, the CDR3 is TGTGCCAGTAGTATGCGAGAGGGCACTATGAACACTGAAGCTTTCTTT.

This clone has just one count. The rearrangement joins TRBV2 to TRBJ1-2, with D perhaps TRBD1 (5 bases). Looked up from germline, CDR1 is SNHLY and CDR2 is FYNNEI. V lost 6 bases to trimming and J lost 0 bases, with 11 bases between them. The CDR3 is made up of 14 amino acids. CDR3 protein: CASRSTATNYGYTF. The CDR3 bases are TGTGCCAGCAGGTCGACAGCAACTAACTATGGCTACACCTTC.

The genes are TRBV6-2 or TRBV6-3 and TRBJ2-1, with 7 bases matching TRBD2. Germline V CDR1 and CDR2: MNHEY, SVGEGT. The CDR3 runs to 16 residues. V lost 0 bases to trimming and J lost 8 bases; unmatched junction nucleotides: 10. CDR3 sequence: CASSYSRLRLAYEQFF. CDR3 in DNA: TGTGCCAGCAGTTACTCTCGTTTGAGACTAGCCTATGAGCAGTTCTTC.